This T cell receptor (beta chain) is drawn from a study of early T cells in non-severe SARS-CoV-2 infection. At the level of the study: Chains stayed unpaired after sequencing of bulk RNA from unsorted whole blood.

This clonotype was counted between two and nine times. As yet, its antigen is unknown. Study-wide points: The VDJdb matching leaned toward anti-spike CD8 responses and overlooked private and CD4 specificities.

Researchers tagged individual cDNA molecules with unique molecular identifiers. TCRdb passed the 5' RACE reads through MiXCR, listing each CDR3 protein once. The repertoire holds approximately 50,000 distinct CDR3 sequences, roughly 11% seen once, with about 12% in the top ten. The sequencing input was whole blood. This receptor was obtained from an adult who was a healthcare worker with PCR-confirmed SARS-CoV-2 infection or an uninfected control (not recorded which).

The CDR3 loop reads CASSLSPSGVGANVLTF. The CDR3 region has the DNA TGTGCCAGCAGTTTGTCGCCCTCGGGGGTTGGGGCCAACGTCCTGACTTTC. The rearrangement uses TRBV27 and TRBJ2-6, with D perhaps TRBD2 (6 bases). This CDR3 has 17 amino acids. Per the germline V gene, CDR1 is MNHEY and CDR2 is SMNVEV (reference sequence). Between the trimmed V and J ends, which lost 3 bases and 3 bases, there was a span of 15 bases.